This TCR beta chain was retrieved from a study of cytomegalovirus exposure and HLA in healthy donors. Overall study results and limits: In an earlier analysis, most TCR beta V segments were productive about 87% or about 30% of the time. In vitro checks showed that a few CMV-associated chains really do target CMV antigens.

Points on this clone: What it recognizes is unknown.

The PCR had 60 Vbeta and 13 Jbeta primers. Produced via immunoSEQ multiplex PCR; TCRdb's table is partial and in-frame only. In the table there are 250,000 to 350,000 clones, 75% to 85% of which are singletons. The sequencing sample was made of PBMCs. The origin of this receptor is a girl under 10 years old in good health and CMV-seronegative.

The CDR3 reads CASSSRDSGSYEQYF. The CDR3 DNA is TGTGCCAGCAGTTCGCGGGACAGTGGATCCTACGAGCAGTACTTC. V is TRBV6-1 and J is TRBJ2-7, with D maybe TRBD1 (7 bases). The CDR3 runs to 15 residues. The germline V gene encodes CDR1 MNHNS and CDR2 SASEGT. Trimming stripped 5 bases from V and 1 base from J, with 15 bases between.